This T cell receptor beta chain was documented in a study of blood T cell repertoires in COVID-19. On the study more broadly: Sites in the United States, Italy and Spain provided acute and convalescent COVID-19 samples. T cells, B-cell-depleted T cells, or PBMCs supplied cDNA or gDNA.

V lost 6 bases and J lost 3; bases outside the gene matches: 12. From germline, CDR1 is LNHDA and CDR2 SQIVND (reference sequence). The CDR3 covers 16 residues. Original analysis: Estimates of nucleated cell counts were drawn from the amplification of reference gene primers. Data came from immunoSEQ multiplex PCR; TCRdb stores just in-frame clones and leaves some out. V and J calls and clone size are as listed in that table; D and trimming were resolved from the DNA. The data hold some 180,000 clones, with 75% to 85% observed a single time. The sequencing sample was made of peripheral blood. The rearrangement links TRBV19 to TRBJ1-2; 8 bases map to TRBD1. This clonotype originated in a man between 60 and 70 years old with acute or convalescent COVID-19. The CDR3 loop is CASSPGDRFRDYGYTF. The CDR3 coding sequence is TGTGCCAGTAGCCCCGGGGACAGGTTTAGAGACTATGGCTACACCTTC.